Shown below are 26 T cell receptor beta chains from a single sample sequenced in a study of T cells in localized non-small cell lung cancer. The data were produced by immunoSEQ multiplex PCR, yet TCRdb's version contains in-frame clones alone and is incomplete. The repertoire includes about 13,000 clones, approximately 88% of them detected once, and under 30% sits in the top ten. Sample: peripheral blood, taken before any cancer treatment. These receptors came from a male donor aged 60 or over with stage I squamous cell lung carcinoma.

The CDR3, as DNA: TGTGCCAGCAGCGTCGGGACAGGGGGGTCTGGAAACACCATATATTTT. Translating gives CASSVGTGGSGNTIYF. The chain links TRBV5-4 to TRBJ1-3; TRBD1 matches at 11 bases. This CDR3 is built from 16 residues. Trimming cost V 4 bases and J 1 base; bases outside gene matches: 4. From germline, CDR1 is SGHNT and CDR2 YYREEE (reference sequence).

The CDR3 is CASSSIEGAAFF. The CDR3 nucleotides are TGTGCCAGCTCATCCATTGAGGGGGCGGCTTTCTTT. J is TRBJ1-1 and V is TRBV18; 7 bases are shared with TRBD1. The V gene's germline CDR1 is KGHSH and CDR2 LQKENI. J was trimmed by 11 bases and V by 5 bases; bases with no gene match: 8. This CDR3 is built from 12 residues.

The CDR3 region has the DNA TGTGCCAGCAGCCCCCGACTAGCGGGAGTCACAGATACGCAGTATTTT. Its translation: CASSPRLAGVTDTQYF. This sequence joins TRBV9 and TRBJ2-3, with 12 bases aligning to TRBD2. CDR1 is SGDLS, CDR2 YYNGEE, per germline. The length of the CDR3 is 16 residues. J lost 2 bases, V lost 4 bases, and 5 bases had no gene match.

The chain has TRBV7-9 and TRBJ2-1; 9 bases match TRBD2. V lost 7 bases and J lost 9; bases outside the gene matches: 22. Germline loops: CDR1 SEHNR, CDR2 FQNEAQ (reference sequence). This CDR3 is built from 18 residues. The CDR3 reads CASTPLSASGKGFIEQFF. The CDR3 region has the DNA TGTGCCAGCACCCCCCTTTCGGCTAGCGGGAAGGGTTTTATTGAGCAGTTCTTC. Full variable domain (missing parts from reference TRBV7-9 and TRBJ2-1): DTGVSQNPRHKITKRGQNVTFRCDPISEHNRLYWYRQTLGQGPEFLTYFQNEAQLEKSRLLSDRFSAERPKGSFSTLEIQRTEQGDSAMYLCASTPLSASGKGFIEQFFGPGTRLTVL.

The V gene is TRBV5-1, the J gene TRBJ2-3, with 12 bases matching TRBD2. The CDR3 sequence is 18 residues long. Germline V CDR1 and CDR2: SGHRS, YFSETQ. The V and J ends lost 3 bases and 2 bases, in that order; junction bases with no gene match: 10. CDR3 protein: CASSSARTSGEITDTQYF. CDR3 sequence (DNA): TGCGCCAGCAGCTCCGCCAGGACTAGCGGGGAGATCACAGATACGCAGTATTTT.

This clone was seen a few times. The chain recombines TRBV5-1 with TRBJ2-7; tentatively, D is TRBD2 (6 bases). Germline V lookup: CDR1 SGHRS, CDR2 YFSETQ. The CDR3 is made up of 15 amino acids. V dropped 1 base and J dropped 3 bases, with 14 bases sitting between them. CDR3 nucleotides: TGCGCCAGCAGCTTGAGTAGGCGGGGTGACTACGAGCAGTACTTC. Translated: CASSLSRRGDYEQYF.

This chain uses TRBV30 with TRBJ1-1; 7 positions match TRBD1. V trimming: 5 bases; J trimming: 1 base; junction bases outside the gene matches: 10. This CDR3 has 15 residues. CDR1 and CDR2 from the germline V gene are GTSNPN and SVGIG (reference sequence). DNA for the CDR3: TGTGCCTGGGGGAACAGGGGCGCGGGGAACACTGAAGCTTTCTTT. Protein: CAWGNRGAGNTEAFF.

The chain combines TRBV29-1 with TRBJ2-7; TRBD1 matches 11 bases. CDR1 and CDR2 from the germline V gene are SQVTM and ANQGSEA. Germline trimming cut 6 bases from V and 2 bases from J; bases unmatched to any gene: 9. This CDR3 comprises 15 residues. CDR3 coding DNA: TGCAGCGTCCTAGGGACGGGACAGGGGGCCTACGAGCAGTACTTC. Protein product: CSVLGTGQGAYEQYF.

The V and J genes are TRBV4-1 and TRBJ2-7; 9 positions agree with TRBD2. The CDR3 covers 14 residues. Germline V gene lookup returns CDR1 MGHRA and CDR2 YSYEKL. Losses at the gene ends were 1 base for V and 7 bases for J; bases not matched to a gene: 5. The CDR3 sequence: CASSQVAGGQEQYF. The CDR3 DNA reads as TGCGCCAGCAGCCAAGTCGCGGGAGGGCAAGAGCAGTACTTC.

The rearrangement uses TRBV5-1 and TRBJ2-2; 9 bases map to TRBD2. V trimming: 2 bases; J trimming: 6 bases; junction bases outside the gene matches: 2. The CDR3 length is 14 residues. Germline values: CDR1 SGHRS, CDR2 YFSETQ. This chain's CDR3 is CASSLSGRSGELFF. The CDR3 DNA is TGCGCCAGCAGCTTAAGCGGGAGGTCCGGGGAGCTGTTTTTT.

This chain joins TRBV6-1 and TRBJ2-7, with 10 bases aligning to TRBD2. With V trimmed by 6 bases and J by 2 bases, 7 bases remained unmatched. CDR3 size: 15 residues. CDR1 and CDR2 (germline): MNHNS, SASEGT. The CDR3 nucleotides are TGTGCCAGCAGCGTTGCTAGCGGGAGTACCTACGAGCAGTACTTC. Residues: CASSVASGSTYEQYF.

This chain connects TRBV5-1 to TRBJ2-3, with D uncertain. Trimming removed 0 bases from V and 0 bases from J, with 8 bases in between. The CDR3 contains 15 residues. Looked up from germline, CDR1 is SGHRS and CDR2 is YFSETQ. The CDR3: CASSLEGTSTDTQYF. As DNA, the CDR3 is TGCGCCAGCAGCTTGGAAGGAACTAGCACAGATACGCAGTATTTT.

The chain recombines TRBV6-1 with TRBJ2-7; 7 bases agree with TRBD1. The CDR3 covers 15 residues. Germline lookup yields CDR1 MNHNS and CDR2 SASEGT. With V trimmed by 4 bases and J by 3 bases, 9 bases remained unmatched. DNA of the CDR3: TGTGCCAGCAGTGGGGAAGGAGACAGGGTCTACGAGCAGTACTTC. This gives the protein CASSGEGDRVYEQYF.

V gene TRBV7-6 combines with J gene TRBJ2-1; 9 bases agree with TRBD1. CDR1 is SGHVS and CDR2 is FNYEAQ in the germline V gene. The V segment lost 5 bases and the J segment 6 bases; nucleotides outside the gene matches: 11. CDR3 length: 16 residues. CDR3 residues: CASSQQTGGVGNEQFF. CDR3 coding DNA: TGTGCCAGCAGCCAACAAACAGGGGGCGTCGGCAATGAGCAGTTCTTC.

The chain combines TRBV4-1 with TRBJ2-2; D gene ambiguous. Germline assignment: CDR1 MGHRA and CDR2 YSYEKL. V was cut by 0 bases and J by 6 bases, with 8 bases left in between. The CDR3 loop spans 14 amino acids. The CDR3 loop reads CASSQDSTPGELFF. The CDR3 region has the DNA TGCGCCAGCAGCCAAGATAGTACGCCCGGGGAGCTGTTTTTT.

This chain uses TRBV11-2 with TRBJ1-1; 8 bases line up with TRBD1. Germline lookup yields CDR1 SGHAT and CDR2 FQNNGV. CDR3 length equals 12 residues. V shed 5 bases, J shed 12 bases, and the junction held 8 bases outside the gene matches. The CDR3 spells CASSVPGGATFF. DNA of the CDR3: TGTGCCAGCAGCGTCCCAGGGGGCGCGACTTTCTTT.

The V gene is TRBV2, the J gene TRBJ1-4, with D unresolved. Germline-derived CDR1 and CDR2 are SNHLY and FYNNEI. Trimming cost V 1 base and J 13 bases, with 10 bases left between them. This CDR3 spans 12 amino acids. The DNA of the CDR3 is TGTGCCAGCAGTGAAGGACAACTTCGACTGTTTTTT. Its translation is CASSEGQLRLFF.

The J gene is TRBJ1-2, the V gene TRBV6-5; D unclear. V was clipped by 8 bases and J by 8 bases, with 21 bases between them. Per the germline V gene, CDR1 is MNHEY and CDR2 is SVGAGI. The CDR3 totals 14 residues. CDR3: CASRRPGRPEGYTF. DNA for the CDR3: TGTGCCAGCCGGAGACCAGGCAGGCCCGAGGGCTACACCTTC.

Only a few counts were recorded for this clone. The CDR3 loop is CASSLTGQGGETQYF. The CDR3 DNA reads TGCGCCAGCAGCTTGACTGGACAGGGGGGAGAGACCCAGTACTTC. The rearrangement uses TRBV5-1 and TRBJ2-5; 10 bases fit TRBD1. Germline values: CDR1 SGHRS, CDR2 YFSETQ. Trimming took 1 base from V and 4 from J; bases not matched to a gene: 4. The CDR3 contains 15 residues.

V usage is TRBV29-1 and J usage is TRBJ2-2, with 9 bases matching TRBD1. Germline V CDR1 and CDR2: SQVTM, ANQGSEA. The CDR3 contains 15 residues. Trimming removed 7 bases from V and 5 bases from J; junction bases left unmatched: 11. The CDR3 is CSASPGQGGTGELFF. CDR3 sequence (DNA): TGCAGCGCCTCACCGGGACAGGGTGGTACCGGGGAGCTGTTTTTT.

The chain carries TRBV2 and TRBJ2-1; the D is unclear. Germline V gene sequence: CDR1 SNHLY, CDR2 FYNNEI. The CDR3 runs 13 residues. V lost 2 bases, J lost 5 bases, and 7 bases lay in between. The CDR3 DNA sequence: TGTGCCAGCAGTGAACCCTTTAACAATGAGCAGTTCTTC. Its translation: CASSEPFNNEQFF.

The V call is TRBV28, the J call TRBJ1-1; 8 bases map to TRBD1. V was pared by 3 bases and J by 12 bases, with 6 bases of the junction left unmatched. Germline CDR1 and CDR2: MDHEN and SYDVKM. The CDR3 totals 12 residues. In DNA form, the CDR3 reads TGTGCCAGCAGTTTTACACAGGGGGAAACTTTCTTT. Protein: CASSFTQGETFF.

This rearrangement joins TRBV5-1 to TRBJ2-7, with 10 bases lining up with TRBD1. Germline V gene sequence: CDR1 SGHRS, CDR2 YFSETQ. CDR3 size: 13 residues. Germline trimming cut 7 bases from V and 5 bases from J; bases unmatched to any gene: 6. This chain's CDR3 is CASRIGQGDEQYF. The DNA of the CDR3 is TGCGCCAGCCGGATTGGACAGGGGGACGAGCAGTACTTC.

This clone has a single count. The chain carries TRBV30 and TRBJ2-1; tentative D call: TRBD2 (6 bases). This CDR3 is built from 12 residues. Trimming stripped 3 bases from V and 6 bases from J, with 9 bases between. Germline loops: CDR1 GTSNPN, CDR2 SVGIG (reference sequence). The CDR3 DNA reads TGTGCCTGGAGGTTCGGGGGCAATGAGCAGTTCTTC. Protein product: CAWRFGGNEQFF. The entire variable domain, with the rest obtained from reference TRBV30 and TRBJ2-1, is as follows: SQTIHQWPATLVQPVGSPLSLECTVEGTSNPNLYWYRQAAGRGLQLLFYSVGIGQISSEVPQNLSASRPQDRQFILSSKKLLLSDSGFYLCAWRFGGNEQFFGPGTRLTVL.

The rearrangement links TRBV7-9 to TRBJ1-3; 10 positions match TRBD1. CDR3 length equals 18 residues. Germline loops: CDR1 SEHNR, CDR2 FQNEAQ (reference sequence). Trimming removed 4 bases from V and 0 bases from J; junction bases left unmatched: 9. CDR3 protein: CASSWRTGGLGSGNTIYF. In DNA form, the CDR3 reads TGTGCCAGCAGCTGGCGGACAGGGGGATTGGGCTCTGGAAACACCATATATTTT.

The chain uses TRBV18 and TRBJ1-1; a weak D match, TRBD1 (6 bases). The germline V gene encodes CDR1 KGHSH and CDR2 LQKENI. The CDR3 extends over 13 amino acids. Trimming cost V 4 bases and J 1 base, with 7 bases left between them. In DNA form, the CDR3 reads TGTGCCAGCTCACGGACAGAGAACACTGAAGCTTTCTTT. Protein sequence: CASSRTENTEAFF.